This TCR beta chain is drawn from a study of blood T cell repertoires in COVID-19. Turning to the study itself: Sites across the United States, Italy and Spain contributed samples from acute and convalescent COVID-19. The cDNA or gDNA used as material had been derived from T cells, B-cell-depleted T cells, or PBMCs.

Authors' analysis steps: Reference gene primer amplification gave estimated nucleated cell counts. Profiled with immunoSEQ multiplex PCR; TCRdb holds only in-frame clones, not every one. The D gene and trimming were derived from the DNA, and the V and J assignments and clone size from that table. The table lists tens of thousands of clones, more than 85% of them singletons, with around 14% in the top ten. This clone was observed once. Germline V gene data show CDR1 as SGHDT and CDR2 as YYEEEE. Trimming took off 5 bases at V and 4 bases at J, with 18 bases between the two ends. The CDR3 is 15 amino acids.

The sequence was collected from a human donor with active COVID-19. The donor label of this sample is uncertain. The chain employs TRBV5-6 and TRBJ1-2, with D perhaps matching TRBD1 (6 bases). Sequenced material: peripheral blood. CDR3 sequence (DNA): TGTGCCAGCAGTCGTACAGGGCCGAGGGGCTATGGCTACACCTTC. Translated: CASSRTGPRGYGYTF.